The 21 T cell receptor beta chains presented below share a single source sample, sequenced in a study of blood T cells in healthy people across ages. Together with a sample-barcoded 5' primer, a J-beta primer mix was included in a second PCR lasting about 7 to 11 cycles. TCRdb re-called the 5' RACE reads with MiXCR, one entry per CDR3 protein. The sample lists approximately 760,000 distinct CDR3 sequences, approximately 25% occurring once. The same specimen was also included in a second study, on T cells of mothers and their children.

Input material: blood. These TCRs come from a boy aged 10-17 years in good health.

V gene TRBV21-1 combines with J gene TRBJ2-7; TRBD2 is the table's D call and was not checked against the DNA. TRBV21-1 is a pseudogene segment. This CDR3 contains 16 residues. The CDR3 DNA reads TGTGCCAGCAGCACCCCGGGAGCGGGCGGGAGCTACGAGCAGTACTTC. This sequence encodes CASSTPGAGGSYEQYF.

This clonotype was seen a handful of times. The rearrangement joins TRBV4-3 to TRBJ2-5; D might be TRBD1 (7 bases). V dropped 4 bases and J dropped 1 base, with 16 bases sitting between them. This CDR3 contains 16 residues. Germline V gives CDR1 LGHNA, CDR2 YSLEER. The DNA for the CDR3 is TGCGCCAGCAGCCTAAACCAGGGGGACTTCCAAGAGACCCAGTACTTC. Its protein is CASSLNQGDFQETQYF.

V gene TRBV9 combines with J gene TRBJ2-5; possible D gene TRBD2, 5 bases. The CDR3 totals 16 residues. The V and J ends lost 3 bases and 2 bases respectively, with 17 bases between them. Germline loops: CDR1 SGDLS, CDR2 YYNGEE. The CDR3 protein is CASSASVSPGQETQYF. DNA of the CDR3: TGTGCCAGCAGCGCCAGCGTATCCCCGGGACAAGAGACCCAGTACTTC. The variable domain in full, completed from reference TRBV9 and TRBJ2-5, reads DSGVTQTPKHLITATGQRVTLRCSPRSGDLSVYWYQQSLDQGLQFLIQYYNGEERAKGNILERFSAQQFPDLHSELNLSSLELGDSALYFCASSASVSPGQETQYFGPGTRLLVL.

The table lists this clonotype with a few counts. This chain joins TRBV6-5 and TRBJ2-5; no reliable D call. The V end was cut by 2 bases, the J end by 8 bases, with 6 bases between. The CDR3 loop spans 11 amino acids. Germline CDR1 and CDR2: MNHEY and SVGAGI. The CDR3 nucleotides read TGTGCCAGCAGTTACGGTCTCACCCAGTACTTC. It specifies CASSYGLTQYF.

This clonotype was detected a few times. The chain has TRBV12-5 and TRBJ2-5; TRBD1 matches at 9 bases. The DNA end is a closer match to TRBJ2-1, so the J assignment may be wrong. CDR3 length: 14 residues. Germline lookup yields CDR1 LGHNT and CDR2 FRNRAP. The CDR3 is CASGKPGQGNEQFF. The CDR3 DNA reads as TGTGCTAGTGGTAAACCGGGACAGGGAAATGAGCAGTTCTTC.

The chain couples TRBV29-1 to TRBJ2-5; D is undetermined. The J call is uncertain, as TRBJ2-1 better fits the DNA end. CDR3 size: 11 residues. Looked up from germline, CDR1 is SQVTM and CDR2 is ANQGSEA. DNA of the CDR3: TGCAGCGTTGAAGTTTGGGATGAGCAGTTCTTC. It codes for CSVEVWDEQFF.

CDR3 region: CASSYSSSGETQYF. Here the CDR3 DNA reads TGTGCCAGCAGTTACTCGAGTTCCGGGGAGACCCAGTACTTC. The V and J genes are TRBV6-5 and TRBJ2-5; D call uncertain. This CDR3 comprises 14 residues. V lost 0 bases and J 5 bases, leaving 10 bases between the germline ends. Germline V gives CDR1 MNHEY, CDR2 SVGAGI.

The genes are TRBV7-9 and TRBJ1-4; unclear D gene. V was shortened by 5 bases and J by 8 bases, with 18 bases between the two germline ends. Germline CDR1 is SEHNR and CDR2 is FQNEAQ (reference sequence). The CDR3 is 15 residues long. CDR3 amino acids: CASSPPTRREEKLFF. Here the CDR3 DNA reads TGTGCCAGCAGCCCTCCCACACGGAGGGAGGAAAAACTGTTTTTT.

The chain uses TRBV29-1 and TRBJ2-7, with TRBD1 matching over 9 bases. Germline loops: CDR1 SQVTM, CDR2 ANQGSEA. Unmatched junction bases numbered 14, after V lost 5 bases and J lost 6 bases. The CDR3 runs 15 residues. The CDR3 nucleotides are TGCAGCGTTCTTCCGGGACAGGGTATCAGTGCCGAGCAGTACTTC. This encodes CSVLPGQGISAEQYF.

The chain is built from TRBV29-1 and TRBJ2-5; 7 nucleotides agree with TRBD1. CDR1 and CDR2 from the germline V gene are SQVTM and ANQGSEA. The CDR3 extends over 13 amino acids. Trimming removed 7 bases from V and 3 bases from J; junction bases left unmatched: 8. CDR3 region: CSAGQENEETQYF. The CDR3 DNA reads as TGCAGCGCCGGACAGGAGAACGAAGAGACCCAGTACTTC.

This rearrangement joins TRBV9 to TRBJ1-6; D might be TRBD1 (5 bases). The CDR3 has 15 residues. Germline CDR1 and CDR2: SGDLS and YYNGEE. V was cut by 2 bases and J by 6 bases, with 12 bases left in between. CDR3 bases: TGTGCCAGCAGCGTCGGGGGGACCGGTAATTCACCCCTCCACTTT. Translated, it gives CASSVGGTGNSPLHF. Full variable domain (remainder filled in from reference TRBV9 and TRBJ1-6): DSGVTQTPKHLITATGQRVTLRCSPRSGDLSVYWYQQSLDQGLQFLIQYYNGEERAKGNILERFSAQQFPDLHSELNLSSLELGDSALYFCASSVGGTGNSPLHFGNGTRLTVT.

The chain has TRBV7-9 and TRBJ2-2; 8 bases are shared with TRBD2. The CDR3 sequence is 16 residues long. CDR1 and CDR2 from the germline V gene are SEHNR and FQNEAQ (reference sequence). The V segment lost 1 base and the J segment 0 bases; nucleotides outside the gene matches: 1. CDR3: CASSLGGLANTGELFF. CDR3 bases: TGTGCCAGCAGCTTAGGGGGACTAGCGAACACCGGGGAGCTGTTTTTT.

This rearrangement joins TRBV14 to TRBJ2-5, with 11 bases aligning to TRBD2. The J call may be mistaken, given a closer DNA end match to TRBJ2-1. Looked up from germline, CDR1 is SGHDN and CDR2 is FVKESK. There are 15 residues in the CDR3. CDR3 region: CASSPRTSGPYEQFF. As DNA, the CDR3 is TGTGCCAGCAGCCCCCGGACTAGCGGGCCCTATGAGCAGTTCTTC.

The J gene is TRBJ1-4, the V gene TRBV4-1, with TRBD1 matching 8 bases. The CDR3 sequence is 16 residues long. Germline CDR1 reads MGHRA; CDR2 reads YSYEKL. With 1 base clipped from V and 15 bases from J, the junction kept 16 bases outside the gene matches. The CDR3 nucleotides read TGCGCCAGCAGCCAAGGTCGGTCAGGGGGCCCATCTAAGTTGTTTTTT. Translation: CASSQGRSGGPSKLFF.

This chain connects TRBV7-2 to TRBJ2-3; D may be TRBD1 or TRBD2 (5 bases each). Germline V lookup: CDR1 SGHTA, CDR2 FQGNSA. This CDR3 has 16 amino acids. Trimming cost V 5 bases and J 5 bases, with 20 bases left between them. The DNA of the CDR3 is TGTGCCAGCAGCCTCAATAGGAGAGGGGCGGGAGATACGCAGTATTTT. Its translation: CASSLNRRGAGDTQYF.

This clonotype was found a few times. CDR3 DNA: TGCAGTGCTATCCTCGGAGCCAATGAGCAGTTCTTC. Protein product: CSAILGANEQFF. The chain combines TRBV20-1 with TRBJ2-5, with D hard to call. The J call is in doubt because the DNA end fits TRBJ2-1 better. This CDR3 is built from 12 residues. Germline V gene sequence: CDR1 DFQATT, CDR2 SNEGSKA (reference sequence).

Many counts were recorded for this clonotype. The DNA of the CDR3 is TGCAGCGTAACCTTTAGGGAACACGAGCAGTACTTC. Encoded protein: CSVTFREHEQYF. This chain connects TRBV29-1 to TRBJ2-5, with D hard to call. The DNA end is more similar to TRBJ2-7, so the J call may be wrong. Germline V gene sequence: CDR1 SQVTM, CDR2 ANQGSEA. The CDR3 runs 12 residues.

This clonotype was observed a few times. The CDR3 reads CASITQGEQYF. DNA of the CDR3: TGTGCCAGCATAACACAGGGGGAGCAGTACTTC. This sequence joins TRBV7-9 and TRBJ2-7, with 7 bases fitting TRBD1. Germline V gives CDR1 SEHNR, CDR2 FQNEAQ (reference sequence). The CDR3 has 11 amino acids. The junction had 4 bases not matched to a gene; V was cut back by 7 bases and J by 7 bases.

The rearrangement uses TRBV7-9 and TRBJ2-7, with 10 bases lining up with TRBD1. CDR1 and CDR2 from the germline V gene are SEHNR and FQNEAQ (reference sequence). The CDR3 covers 16 residues. Trimming at V came to 5 bases and at J to 1 base, leaving 8 bases not matched to a gene. The CDR3 protein is CASSTTRTGGSYEQYF. CDR3 DNA sequence: TGTGCCAGCAGCACTACAAGGACAGGGGGATCCTACGAGCAGTACTTC.

The chain employs TRBV20-1 and TRBJ2-1, with TRBD2 as a possible D gene (6 bases). This CDR3 has 16 amino acids. The V and J ends lost 5 bases and 0 bases respectively, with 17 bases between them. Germline V gene data show CDR1 as DFQATT and CDR2 as SNEGSKA (reference sequence). The CDR3 loop is CSAQPPLAYSYNEQFF. The CDR3 DNA sequence: TGCAGTGCTCAACCCCCCCTAGCGTACTCCTACAATGAGCAGTTCTTC.

The chain carries TRBV28 and TRBJ2-3; D may be TRBD1 (5 bases). CDR1 is MDHEN and CDR2 is SYDVKM in the germline V gene. V was clipped by 5 bases and J by 4 bases, with 16 bases between them. The CDR3 has 15 amino acids. The CDR3 DNA is TGTGCCAGCAGTCCCATCCGGCAGGGTTCAGATACGCAGTATTTT. Translation: CASSPIRQGSDTQYF.